A single sample is the source of the 13 T cell receptor beta chains below, sequenced in a study of CD8+ T cells in alopecia areata. RNA was isolated and reverse transcribed to cDNA, the sequencing template. Sequencing was performed with immunoSEQ multiplex PCR; in TCRdb, only in-frame clones are kept and a portion is missing. The sample lists a few hundred thousand clones; 67% were seen once. The input for sequencing was CD4+ T cells sorted from blood, taken at week 0. Receptors originate from a human donor with alopecia areata.

V gene TRBV30 combines with J gene TRBJ2-5; possibly TRBD1 for D (6 bases). V lost 3 bases and J 4 bases, leaving 12 bases between the germline ends. The CDR3 is 13 residues long. The germline V gene encodes CDR1 GTSNPN and CDR2 SVGIG (reference sequence). The CDR3: CAWRKQGSETQYF. The CDR3 DNA follows: TGTGCCTGGAGGAAACAGGGTTCAGAGACCCAGTACTTC.

V gene TRBV29-1 combines with J gene TRBJ1-2; D uncertain. The CDR3 has 13 residues. The germline V gene has CDR1 SQVTM and CDR2 ANQGSEA. Trimming cost V 0 bases and J 2 bases, with 7 bases left between them. CDR3 loop: CSVEEVRNYGYTF. The CDR3 DNA follows: TGCAGCGTTGAAGAGGTCCGGAACTATGGCTACACCTTC.

This sequence joins TRBV29-1 and TRBJ2-7, with TRBD1 matching over 7 bases. J was trimmed by 1 base and V by 6 bases; bases with no gene match: 12. Looked up from germline, CDR1 is SQVTM and CDR2 is ANQGSEA. CDR3 length equals 15 residues. Written as DNA, the CDR3 is TGCAGCGTAACCGGGACAGCTCAAGTTTCCTACGAGCAGTACTTC. Translating gives CSVTGTAQVSYEQYF.

This chain connects TRBV30 to TRBJ2-1; D may be TRBD2 (6 bases). Trimming took 3 bases from V and 5 from J, leaving 8 bases between them. The germline V gene has CDR1 GTSNPN and CDR2 SVGIG (reference sequence). CDR3 length: 12 residues. CDR3 DNA: TGTGCCTGGAGAGGGACTGACAATGAGCAGTTCTTC. Translating gives CAWRGTDNEQFF.

The V gene is TRBV7-9, the J gene TRBJ2-7; D is unclear. V shed 1 base and J shed 5 bases, with 9 bases lying between them. This CDR3 has 13 residues. Germline V gene lookup returns CDR1 SEHNR and CDR2 FQNEAQ (reference sequence). This CDR3 is CASSLGQLDEQYF. CDR3 sequence (DNA): TGTGCCAGCAGCTTAGGCCAGCTAGACGAGCAGTACTTC.

The chain joins TRBV5-1 to TRBJ2-5, with a weak D call TRBD2 (5 bases). CDR1 and CDR2 from the germline V gene are SGHRS and YFSETQ. Trimming left V 1 base short and J 5 bases short, with 12 bases between. This CDR3 region has 14 residues. Here the CDR3 reads CASSLSLRGETQYF. CDR3 nucleotides: TGCGCCAGCAGCTTGTCCCTGAGAGGGGAGACCCAGTACTTC.

The CDR3 DNA follows: TGCAGCGTTGAGAGAGAAACTGAAGCTTTCTTT. This gives the protein CSVERETEAFF. The chain links TRBV29-1 to TRBJ1-1; D is uncertain. The CDR3 totals 11 residues. Germline lookup yields CDR1 SQVTM and CDR2 ANQGSEA. Trimming removed 3 bases from V and 5 bases from J, with 7 bases in between.

This chain joins TRBV29-1 and TRBJ1-2; D gene ambiguous. There are 13 residues in the CDR3. The V gene lost 7 bases and the J gene lost 7 bases, with 19 bases spanning the gap. CDR1 is SQVTM and CDR2 is ANQGSEA in the germline V gene. The chain's CDR3 is CSADEWALSGYTF. The CDR3 DNA follows: TGCAGCGCAGATGAATGGGCATTATCTGGCTACACCTTC.

The count of this clone is one. V gene TRBV29-1 combines with J gene TRBJ1-4, with TRBD1 matching over 7 bases. V was clipped by 5 bases and J by 5 bases; unmatched bases: 5. The CDR3 is 13 amino acids. CDR1 SQVTM and CDR2 ANQGSEA come from the germline V gene. The CDR3 loop reads CSVTPGGNEKLFF. CDR3 DNA: TGCAGCGTTACCCCAGGGGGGAATGAAAAACTGTTTTTT.

This rearrangement joins TRBV7-9 to TRBJ1-2; D is perhaps TRBD1 (5 bases). The V gene's germline CDR1 is SEHNR and CDR2 FQNEAQ (reference sequence). V lost 5 bases, J lost 3 bases, and 10 bases lay in between. The CDR3 has 13 amino acids. CDR3 sequence reads: CASSPGTDYGYTF. CDR3 DNA: TGTGCCAGCAGCCCCGGGACGGACTATGGCTACACCTTC.

The chain recombines TRBV4-3 with TRBJ2-4; D is possibly TRBD1 (6 bases). This CDR3 is 16 amino acids long. From germline, CDR1 is LGHNA and CDR2 YSLEER. Trimming removed 0 bases at V and 8 bases at J, with 17 bases between. The CDR3 DNA reads as TGCGCCAGCAGCCAAGATCGAAACAGGGTCGAGTACATTCAGTACTTC. Residues: CASSQDRNRVEYIQYF.

Only one count was recorded for this clone. Written as DNA, the CDR3 is TGTGCCAGCAGCCAAGATTTTCTAGGGGGTGAGCAGTTCTTC. Protein product: CASSQDFLGGEQFF. The chain joins TRBV4-2 to TRBJ2-1; the D gene is possibly TRBD1 (6 bases). Germline-derived CDR1 and CDR2 are LGHNA and YNFKEQ. Trimming took 0 bases from V and 9 from J, leaving 12 bases between them. The CDR3 is made up of 14 amino acids.

The chain has TRBV29-1 and TRBJ2-3; D might be TRBD2 (7 bases). The CDR3 sequence is 14 residues long. V lost 3 bases and J lost 0, with 10 bases in between. CDR1 and CDR2 from the germline V gene are SQVTM and ANQGSEA. In DNA form, the CDR3 reads TGCAGCGTTGATCGGGGGGCCAGCACAGATACGCAGTATTTT. Protein product: CSVDRGASTDTQYF.